This TCR beta chain derives from a study of T-cell reconstitution after alpha-beta-depleted transplantation in children. With respect to this clonotype: The antigen is unknown.

Notes on the study in general: In some patients, recipient T cells and intrathymic progenitors surviving conditioning explained high day-60 diversity. Among T cells one year after transplant, newly produced cells accounted for most counts and diversity. Where alpha-beta T cells came from about two months after transplant was reportedly several hundred expanded graft clones.

As it was prepared, the TCRbeta library received unique molecular identifiers. Using its own MiXCR run on the PCR reads, TCRdb lists one record per CDR3 protein. The profile covers 500,000 to 600,000 distinct CDR3 sequences, with roughly 27% appearing a single time and around 36% taken by the ten largest. The CDR3 covers 15 residues. The germline CDR1 and CDR2 sequences are KGHSH and LQKENI. V lost 2 bases to trimming and J lost 6 bases; unmatched junction nucleotides: 8. The clonotype comes from a boy under two years old with Wiskott-Aldrich syndrome, due to receive a stem cell transplant. Sequencing was performed on PBMCs, taken before TCRalphabeta/CD19-depleted stem cell transplant. The rearrangement links TRBV18 to TRBJ2-7; 9 bases agree with TRBD1. The CDR3 region is CASSPSGTGSFEQYF. In DNA form, the CDR3 reads TGTGCCAGCTCACCATCGGGGACAGGGTCGTTCGAGCAGTACTTC.